Below, 18 T cell receptor beta chains from the same sample are listed, as sequenced in a study of neurological immune-mediated disorders. Each CDR3 protein gets one entry after TCRdb re-called the 5' RACE reads with MiXCR. The sample holds about 79,000 distinct CDR3 sequences, 13% to 15% seen once. Sequencing used PBMCs. These receptors were collected from a woman aged 45-59 years in good health.

This clonotype occurred many times. The chain recombines TRBV7-3 with TRBJ1-1; 8 bases match TRBD1. The V gene's germline CDR1 is SGHTA and CDR2 FQGTGA. This CDR3 is built from 14 residues. V trimming: 4 bases; J trimming: 1 base; junction bases outside the gene matches: 2. CDR3 coding DNA: TGTGCCAGCAGCTCTCAGGGGGCGAACACTGAAGCTTTCTTT. Translating gives CASSSQGANTEAFF.

Ten or more counts support this clonotype. The chain recombines TRBV5-1 with TRBJ2-7; 11 positions agree with TRBD2. From germline, CDR1 is SGHRS and CDR2 YFSETQ. The J segment lost 6 bases and the V segment lost 3 bases, leaving 11 bases of the junction unmatched. CDR3 size: 16 residues. The CDR3 coding sequence is TGCGCCAGCAGCTCCCTCCTTAGCGGGAGGGGTCGCGAGCAGTACTTC. This gives the protein CASSSLLSGRGREQYF.

This clonotype was recorded at least ten times. V usage is TRBV9 and J usage is TRBJ2-7, with 15 positions matching TRBD2. The V gene's germline CDR1 is SGDLS and CDR2 YYNGEE. The CDR3 loop spans 16 amino acids. The trim removed 2 bases at V and 6 bases at J, leaving 6 bases unmatched. The CDR3 DNA reads as TGTGCCAGCAGCGTCCACCCGGGACTAGCGGGAGGCGAGCAGTACTTC. This encodes CASSVHPGLAGGEQYF. Complete variable domain (other parts from reference TRBV9 and TRBJ2-7): DSGVTQTPKHLITATGQRVTLRCSPRSGDLSVYWYQQSLDQGLQFLIQYYNGEERAKGNILERFSAQQFPDLHSELNLSSLELGDSALYFCASSVHPGLAGGEQYFGPGTRLTVT.

This clonotype occurred many times. The CDR3 DNA is TGTGCCACCAGTGGAAGCGGGAGGCACCTCCCCACAGATACGCAGTATTTT. Protein product: CATSGSGRHLPTDTQYF. The chain employs TRBV24-1 and TRBJ2-3; TRBD2 agrees at 9 bases. There are 17 residues in the CDR3. In germline, CDR1 is KGHDR, CDR2 SFDVKD. The J segment lost 2 bases and the V segment lost 5 bases, leaving 10 bases of the junction unmatched.

This clonotype was seen at least ten times. V usage is TRBV29-1 and J usage is TRBJ1-2; D is ambiguous. Germline CDR1 reads SQVTM; CDR2 reads ANQGSEA. CDR3 size: 15 residues. The V gene lost 3 bases and the J gene lost 7 bases, with 21 bases spanning the gap. CDR3 loop: CSVDDPGGPLGGYTF. The CDR3, as DNA: TGCAGCGTTGATGACCCCGGCGGCCCCCTCGGTGGCTACACCTTC.

The sample holds a few counts of this clonotype. This sequence joins TRBV24-1 and TRBJ2-2; D not certain. The CDR3 spans 15 residues. Germline V gene sequence: CDR1 KGHDR, CDR2 SFDVKD. The germline V and J ends were trimmed by 5 bases and 0 bases, with 9 bases remaining between them. The CDR3 coding sequence is TGTGCCACCAGTGTGAGCGCCGCGAACACCGGGGAGCTGTTTTTT. Its translation is CATSVSAANTGELFF.

The genes are TRBV20-1 and TRBJ2-3; D is unresolved. CDR1 and CDR2 from the germline V gene are DFQATT and SNEGSKA (reference sequence). CDR3 length equals 14 residues. Trimming removed 6 bases from V and 4 bases from J, with 17 bases in between. The CDR3 DNA reads as TGCAGTGCGGGAAGCGCGAGTGGCGCAGATACGCAGTATTTT. Amino acid sequence: CSAGSASGADTQYF.

This clonotype appeared many times. The chain employs TRBV20-1 and TRBJ2-1, with 9 nucleotides matching TRBD2. The germline V gene has CDR1 DFQATT and CDR2 SNEGSKA (reference sequence). After removal of 6 bases from V and 8 bases from J, the junction contained 11 bases not matched to a gene. The CDR3 runs 14 residues. In DNA form, the CDR3 reads TGCAGTGCATCGAGCGGGAGGTTTCCCGATGAGCAGTTCTTC. Amino acid sequence: CSASSGRFPDEQFF.

J is TRBJ1-6 and V is TRBV5-1; TRBD1 matches 9 bases. CDR1 SGHRS and CDR2 YFSETQ come from the germline V gene. V gave up 6 bases and J gave up 10 bases; unmatched junction bases: 11. This CDR3 spans 15 amino acids. The DNA for the CDR3 is TGCGCCAGCACCGCCGATGGACAGGGGCGATCACCCCTCCACTTT. Its translation: CASTADGQGRSPLHF.

This clonotype appeared many times. The genes are TRBV7-7 and TRBJ2-5, with 10 bases lining up with TRBD2. The germline gives CDR1 SSHAT, CDR2 FNYEAQ (reference sequence). The CDR3 is 16 residues long. Trimming took 2 bases from V and 4 from J; bases not matched to a gene: 7. CDR3: CASSLLSGGAGETQYF. The CDR3 nucleotides are TGTGCCAGCAGCTTACTGAGCGGGGGGGCCGGAGAGACCCAGTACTTC.

This clonotype has only one observation. The V and J genes are TRBV9 and TRBJ1-3, with D hard to call. Germline CDR1 and CDR2: SGDLS and YYNGEE. V lost 3 bases and J lost 2, with 21 bases in between. This CDR3 contains 18 residues. This chain's CDR3 is CASSAYPQPSTAGNTIYF. The CDR3 DNA sequence: TGTGCCAGCAGCGCCTACCCTCAACCCTCAACGGCTGGAAACACCATATATTTT.

This chain uses TRBV5-1 with TRBJ2-1; the match to TRBD1 covers 7 bases. After removal of 6 bases from V and 3 bases from J, the junction contained 6 bases not matched to a gene. Per germline, CDR1 SGHRS and CDR2 YFSETQ. This CDR3 is 14 amino acids long. The CDR3 nucleotides read TGCGCCAGCACCTTAGGGGACAGCTACAATGAGCAGTTCTTC. It codes for CASTLGDSYNEQFF.

The table lists this clonotype with many counts. The chain recombines TRBV20-1 with TRBJ2-7; maybe TRBD1 (6 bases). The CDR3 sequence is 13 residues long. Germline V gene data show CDR1 as DFQATT and CDR2 as SNEGSKA (reference sequence). V dropped 5 bases and J dropped 1 base, with 12 bases sitting between them. The DNA for the CDR3 is TGCAGTGCTGGCGGACAGTTTTCCTACGAGCAGTACTTC. Translating gives CSAGGQFSYEQYF.

There are many counts of this clonotype. The chain employs TRBV28 and TRBJ2-5; 7 bases are a match to TRBD1. Germline V gene sequence: CDR1 MDHEN, CDR2 SYDVKM. V was clipped by 4 bases and J by 0 bases; unmatched bases: 5. The CDR3 covers 15 residues. The CDR3 DNA is TGTGCCAGCAGTTCAGGGGGAACGTACCAAGAGACCCAGTACTTC. As protein: CASSSGGTYQETQYF.

The rearrangement links TRBV19 to TRBJ2-7; maybe TRBD2 (6 bases). The CDR3 contains 15 residues. Germline values: CDR1 LNHDA, CDR2 SQIVND (reference sequence). Trimming pared 4 bases from V and 0 bases from J, leaving 13 bases between. The CDR3 DNA follows: TGTGCCAGTAGTACGGGGGTAGCCGGCTCCTACGAGCAGTACTTC. Its protein product is CASSTGVAGSYEQYF.

Ten or more counts support this clonotype. The chain recombines TRBV5-1 with TRBJ1-3, with D hard to call. CDR3 size: 8 residues. Germline V CDR1 and CDR2: SGHRS, YFSETQ. The CDR3 here is CAFNTIYF. The CDR3 DNA follows: TGCGCTTTCAACACCATATATTTT.

This clonotype has at least ten counts. This chain uses TRBV29-1 with TRBJ1-4; 9 bases are a match to TRBD1. J lost 8 bases, V lost 5 bases, and 9 bases had no gene match. CDR1 is SQVTM and CDR2 is ANQGSEA in the germline V gene. CDR3 length: 14 residues. CDR3 DNA: TGCAGCGTTCTGCCCACAGGGGGCAGGGAAAAACTGTTTTTT. Amino acid sequence: CSVLPTGGREKLFF.

This clonotype appeared many times. The chain joins TRBV10-2 to TRBJ2-7; no firm D call. Germline CDR1 WSHSY, CDR2 SAAADI. The germline V and J ends were trimmed by 3 bases and 6 bases, with 9 bases remaining between them. The CDR3 runs to 12 residues. Here the CDR3 reads CASSDSIREQYF. The CDR3 DNA reads as TGCGCCAGCAGTGACTCTATCCGCGAGCAGTACTTC.